The 3 T cell receptor beta chains below were found in one sample sequenced in a study of cytomegalovirus exposure and HLA in healthy donors. This PCR relied on a set of 60 Vbeta primers and 13 Jbeta primers. TCRdb keeps only in-frame clones here, not all; method: immunoSEQ multiplex PCR. The profile shows about 130,000 clones, under 85% of them singletons. The sequenced sample was PBMCs. Receptors were obtained from a male donor in good health and CMV-seropositive.

This chain uses TRBV6-4 with TRBJ2-6; D is possibly TRBD2 (7 bases). CDR3 length: 16 amino acids. Per the germline V gene, CDR1 is MRHNA and CDR2 is SNTAGT. V dropped 6 bases and J dropped 4 bases, with 16 bases sitting between them. CDR3 nucleotides: TGTGCCAGCAGCTACGAGGCGGGGGCAGGGGCCAACGTCCTGACTTTC. It translates to CASSYEAGAGANVLTF.

The chain uses TRBV27 and TRBJ1-1; 9 nucleotides agree with TRBD1. This CDR3 spans 15 amino acids. Germline V gene sequence: CDR1 MNHEY, CDR2 SMNVEV (reference sequence). The V segment lost 6 bases and the J segment 1 base; nucleotides outside the gene matches: 6. CDR3: CASRPTQGANTEAFF. The DNA of the CDR3 is TGTGCCAGCAGACCGACACAGGGGGCGAACACTGAAGCTTTCTTT.

The CDR3 loop reads CASSQGGRETQYF. The DNA for the CDR3 is TGTGCCAGCAGCCAAGGAGGGCGAGAGACCCAGTACTTC. This chain uses TRBV7-3 with TRBJ2-5; TRBD2 might be the D (6 bases). The CDR3 length is 13 residues. The germline gives CDR1 SGHTA, CDR2 FQGTGA. Deletions cut 5 bases from V and 4 bases from J, with 11 bases between.